This T cell receptor (beta chain) was captured in a study of metastatic and nonmetastatic thyroid tumors. Study findings and constraints: TCR beta diversity was reportedly significantly higher in malignant thyroid tumors than benign nodules, in blood and tumor.

No patient received treatment before thyroid surgery. This clone was found a few times. Antigen: not known. The CDR3 runs 12 residues. From germline, CDR1 is DFQATT and CDR2 SNEGSKA (reference sequence). Deletions cut 6 bases from V and 7 bases from J, with 13 bases between. With MiXCR, TCRdb called clones anew from the PCR reads. This table has 35,000 to 50,000 clones, less than 5% appearing once. This chain joins TRBV20-1 and TRBJ1-5; possible D gene TRBD1, 5 bases. Material for sequencing was blood. The source of this sequence is a female donor with papillary thyroid cancer or a benign thyroid nodule (not recorded which). Some clones in this sample may be carry-over from other donors' samples. The CDR3 sequence: CSARRRGQPQHF. The CDR3 bases are TGCAGTGCGAGGAGGAGGGGACAGCCCCAGCATTTT.